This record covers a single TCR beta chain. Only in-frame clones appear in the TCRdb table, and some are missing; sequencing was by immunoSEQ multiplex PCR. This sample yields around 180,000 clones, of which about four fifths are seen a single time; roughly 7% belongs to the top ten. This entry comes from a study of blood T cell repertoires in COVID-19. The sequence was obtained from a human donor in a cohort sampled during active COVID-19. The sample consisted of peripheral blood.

CDR3 protein: CAIAGGGHQPQHF. The CDR3 DNA follows: TGTGCCATCGCCGGGGGGGGACATCAGCCCCAGCATTTT. This chain uses TRBV10-3 with TRBJ1-5, with TRBD1 as a possible D gene (5 bases). The length of the CDR3 is 13 residues. The germline gives CDR1 ENHRY, CDR2 SYGVKD. V dropped 8 bases and J dropped 5 bases, with 13 bases sitting between them.